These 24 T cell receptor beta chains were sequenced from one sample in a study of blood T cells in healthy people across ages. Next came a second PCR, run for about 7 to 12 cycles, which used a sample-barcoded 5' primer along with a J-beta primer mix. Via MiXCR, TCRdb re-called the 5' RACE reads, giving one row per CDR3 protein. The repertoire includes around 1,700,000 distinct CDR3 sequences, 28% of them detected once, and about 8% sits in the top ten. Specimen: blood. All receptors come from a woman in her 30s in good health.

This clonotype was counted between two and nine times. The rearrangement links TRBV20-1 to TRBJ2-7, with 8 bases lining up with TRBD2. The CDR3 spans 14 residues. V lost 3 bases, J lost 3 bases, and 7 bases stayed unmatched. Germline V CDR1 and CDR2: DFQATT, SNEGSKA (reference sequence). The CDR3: CSASLAGSNYEQYF. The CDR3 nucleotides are TGCAGTGCTAGCTTAGCGGGAAGTAACTACGAGCAGTACTTC.

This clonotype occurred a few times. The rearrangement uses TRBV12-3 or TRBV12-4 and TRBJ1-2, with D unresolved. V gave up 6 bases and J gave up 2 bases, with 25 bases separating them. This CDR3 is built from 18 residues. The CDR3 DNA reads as TGTGCCAGCAGCCTCGATCCCCGGGTCCCCGGAATAAACTATGGCTACACCTTC. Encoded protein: CASSLDPRVPGINYGYTF.

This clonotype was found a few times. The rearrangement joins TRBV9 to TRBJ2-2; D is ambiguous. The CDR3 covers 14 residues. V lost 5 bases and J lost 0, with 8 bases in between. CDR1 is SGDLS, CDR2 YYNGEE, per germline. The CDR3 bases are TGTGCCAGCAGGCCTACTACGAACACCGGGGAGCTGTTTTTT. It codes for CASRPTTNTGELFF.

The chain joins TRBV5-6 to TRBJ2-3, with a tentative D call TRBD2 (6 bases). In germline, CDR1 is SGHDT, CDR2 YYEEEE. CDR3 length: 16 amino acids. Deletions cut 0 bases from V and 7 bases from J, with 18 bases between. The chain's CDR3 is CASSLDGGEVLNTQYF. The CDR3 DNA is TGTGCCAGCAGCTTGGACGGCGGGGAGGTTTTAAATACGCAGTATTTT.

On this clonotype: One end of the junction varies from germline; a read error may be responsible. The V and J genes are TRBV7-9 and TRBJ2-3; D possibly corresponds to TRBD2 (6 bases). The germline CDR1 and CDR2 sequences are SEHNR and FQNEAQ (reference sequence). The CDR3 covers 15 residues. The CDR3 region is CTSSATGTVTDTQYF. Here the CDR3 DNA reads TGTACCAGCAGCGCAACCGGGACTGTCACAGATACGCAGTATTTT.

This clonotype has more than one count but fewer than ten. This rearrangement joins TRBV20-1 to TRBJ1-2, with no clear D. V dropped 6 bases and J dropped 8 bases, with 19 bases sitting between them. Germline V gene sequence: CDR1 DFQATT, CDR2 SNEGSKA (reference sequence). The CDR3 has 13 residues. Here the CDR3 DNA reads TGCAGTGCCCCCCGCCGGGATATCCTGGGCTACACCTTC. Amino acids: CSAPRRDILGYTF.

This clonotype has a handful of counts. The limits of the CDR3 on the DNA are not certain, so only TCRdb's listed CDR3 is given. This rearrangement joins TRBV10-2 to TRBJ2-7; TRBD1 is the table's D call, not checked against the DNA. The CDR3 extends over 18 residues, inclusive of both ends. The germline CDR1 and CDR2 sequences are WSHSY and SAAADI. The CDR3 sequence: CASRPEGFGSGGSYEQYF.

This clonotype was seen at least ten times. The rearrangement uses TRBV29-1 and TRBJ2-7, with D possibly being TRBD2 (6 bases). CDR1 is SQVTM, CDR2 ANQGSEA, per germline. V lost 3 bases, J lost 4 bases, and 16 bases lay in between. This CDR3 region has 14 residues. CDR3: CSVEYDSRGYEQYF. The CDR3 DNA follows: TGCAGCGTTGAGTACGACAGTCGGGGGTACGAGCAGTACTTC.

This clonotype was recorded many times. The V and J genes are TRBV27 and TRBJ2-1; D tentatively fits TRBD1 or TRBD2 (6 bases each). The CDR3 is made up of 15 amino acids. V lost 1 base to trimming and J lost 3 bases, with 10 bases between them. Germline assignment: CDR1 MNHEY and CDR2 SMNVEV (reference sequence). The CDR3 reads CASSLLGGRYNEQFF. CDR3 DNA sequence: TGTGCCAGCAGTTTATTGGGGGGCCGCTACAATGAGCAGTTCTTC.

The CDR3 reads CASSQDSEGSAFF. The CDR3 region has the DNA TGTGCCAGCAGCCAAGATTCGGAGGGATCAGCTTTCTTT. The V and J genes are TRBV3-1 and TRBJ1-1; D gene uncertain. The CDR3 is made up of 13 amino acids. V was shortened by 0 bases and J by 10 bases, with 12 bases between the two germline ends. Germline V gene sequence: CDR1 LGHDT, CDR2 YNNKEL (reference sequence).

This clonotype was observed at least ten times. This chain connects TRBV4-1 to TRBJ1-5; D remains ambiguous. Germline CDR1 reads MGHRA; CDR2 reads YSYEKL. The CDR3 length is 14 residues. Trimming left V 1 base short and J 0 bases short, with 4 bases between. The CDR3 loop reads CASSQVGSNQPQHF. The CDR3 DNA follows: TGCGCCAGCAGCCAAGTTGGTAGCAATCAGCCCCAGCATTTT.

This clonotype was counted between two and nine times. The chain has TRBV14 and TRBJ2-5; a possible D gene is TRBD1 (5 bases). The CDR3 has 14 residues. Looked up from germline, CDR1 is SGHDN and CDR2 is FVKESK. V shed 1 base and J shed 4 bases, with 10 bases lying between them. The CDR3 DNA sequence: TGTGCCAGCAGCCAAGTAAAGGGGTTAGAGACCCAGTACTTC. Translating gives CASSQVKGLETQYF. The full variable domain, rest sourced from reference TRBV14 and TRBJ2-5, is EAGVTQFPSHSVIEKGQTVTLRCDPISGHDNLYWYRRVMGKEIKFLLHFVKESKQDESGMPNNRFLAERTGGTYSTLKVQPAELEDSGVYFCASSQVKGLETQYFGPGTRLLVL.

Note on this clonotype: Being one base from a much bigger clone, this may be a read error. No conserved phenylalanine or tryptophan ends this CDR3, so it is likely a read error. CDR3 sequence reads: CASRSRGLSSYTC. For the CDR3, the DNA is TGTGCCAGCAGATCCAGGGGCCTTAGTAGCTACACCTGC. The rearrangement links TRBV12-3 or TRBV12-4 to TRBJ1-2; D is perhaps TRBD1 (6 bases). CDR3 length equals 13 residues. The ends were cut back, 6 bases at V and 9 bases at J, with 17 bases in the middle.

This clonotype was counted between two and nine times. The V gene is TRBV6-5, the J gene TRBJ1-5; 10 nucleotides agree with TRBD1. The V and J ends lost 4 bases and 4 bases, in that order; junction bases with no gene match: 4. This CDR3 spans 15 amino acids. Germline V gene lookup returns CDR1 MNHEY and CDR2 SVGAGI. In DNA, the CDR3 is TGTGCCAGCAGTTCCGACAGGGGGCCGAATCAGCCCCAGCATTTT. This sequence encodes CASSSDRGPNQPQHF.

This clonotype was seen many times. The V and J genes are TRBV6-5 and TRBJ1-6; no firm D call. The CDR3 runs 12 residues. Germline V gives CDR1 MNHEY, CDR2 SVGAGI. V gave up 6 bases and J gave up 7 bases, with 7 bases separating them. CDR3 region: CASSRANSPLHF. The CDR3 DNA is TGTGCCAGCAGCCGGGCCAATTCACCCCTCCACTTT.

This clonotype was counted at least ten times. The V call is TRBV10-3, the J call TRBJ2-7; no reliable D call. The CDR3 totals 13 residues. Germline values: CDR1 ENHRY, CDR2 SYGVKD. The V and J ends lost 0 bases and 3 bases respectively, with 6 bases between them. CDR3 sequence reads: CAISESPYYEQYF. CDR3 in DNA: TGTGCCATCAGTGAGTCGCCCTACTACGAGCAGTACTTC.

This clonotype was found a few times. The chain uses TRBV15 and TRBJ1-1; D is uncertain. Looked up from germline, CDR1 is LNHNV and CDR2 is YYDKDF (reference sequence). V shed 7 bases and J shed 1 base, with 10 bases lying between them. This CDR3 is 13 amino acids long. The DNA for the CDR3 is TGTGCCACCACCGGGAGCGGGAACACTGAAGCTTTCTTT. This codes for CATTGSGNTEAFF.

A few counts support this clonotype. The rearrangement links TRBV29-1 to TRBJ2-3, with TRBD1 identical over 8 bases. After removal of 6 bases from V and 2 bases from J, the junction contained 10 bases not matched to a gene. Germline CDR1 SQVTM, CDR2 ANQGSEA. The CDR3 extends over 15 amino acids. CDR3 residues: CSVTAPTGDTDTQYF. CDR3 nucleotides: TGCAGCGTCACGGCCCCGACAGGGGACACAGATACGCAGTATTTT.

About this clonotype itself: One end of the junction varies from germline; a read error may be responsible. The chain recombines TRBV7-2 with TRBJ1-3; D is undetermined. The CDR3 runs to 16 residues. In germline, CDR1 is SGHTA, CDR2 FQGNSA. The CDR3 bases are TGTGCCAACAGCTTAGATGCAGTGAGGTCTGGAAACACCATATATTTT. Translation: CANSLDAVRSGNTIYF.

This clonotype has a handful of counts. Here the CDR3 DNA reads TGTGCCACCAGCGGAAGACTAGCGGGAGTCGATGAGCAGTACTTC. Protein sequence: CATSGRLAGVDEQYF. The chain carries TRBV15 and TRBJ2-4; 12 bases map to TRBD2. Per the germline V gene, CDR1 is LNHNV and CDR2 is YYDKDF (reference sequence). V was clipped by 5 bases and J by 13 bases; unmatched bases: 12. The CDR3 covers 15 residues.

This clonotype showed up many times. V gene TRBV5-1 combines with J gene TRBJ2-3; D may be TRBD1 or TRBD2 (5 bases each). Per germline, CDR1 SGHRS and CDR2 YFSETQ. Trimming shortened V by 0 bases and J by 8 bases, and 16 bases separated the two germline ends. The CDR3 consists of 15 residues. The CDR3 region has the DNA TGCGCCAGCAGCTTGGCCGGGACCCCCCTAGGTACGCAGTATTTT. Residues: CASSLAGTPLGTQYF.

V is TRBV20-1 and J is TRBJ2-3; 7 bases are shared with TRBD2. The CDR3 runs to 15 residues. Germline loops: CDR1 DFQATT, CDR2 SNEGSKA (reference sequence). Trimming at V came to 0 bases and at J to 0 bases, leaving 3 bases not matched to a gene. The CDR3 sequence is CSARELATSTDTQYF. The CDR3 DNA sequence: TGCAGTGCTAGAGAACTAGCGACTAGCACAGATACGCAGTATTTT.

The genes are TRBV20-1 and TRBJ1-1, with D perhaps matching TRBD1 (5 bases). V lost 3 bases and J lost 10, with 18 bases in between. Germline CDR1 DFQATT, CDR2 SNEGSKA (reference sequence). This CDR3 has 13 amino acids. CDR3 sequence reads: CSASLGREVGAFF. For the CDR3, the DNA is TGCAGTGCTAGCCTTGGCAGGGAGGTCGGAGCTTTCTTT.

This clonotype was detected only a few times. The CDR3 loop reads CASGRILPSEQYF. As DNA, the CDR3 is TGTGCCAGCGGACGAATCCTCCCATCCGAGCAGTACTTC. The rearrangement uses TRBV5-6 and TRBJ2-4; no clear D. The J call may be wrong; the DNA end is better matched by TRBJ2-7. Looked up from germline, CDR1 is SGHDT and CDR2 is YYEEEE. CDR3 length: 13 residues.